This T cell receptor (beta chain) is drawn from a study of blood T cells in healthy people across ages (dated by TCRdb to 2013 to 2016). Notes on the research overall: Template switching captured roughly one uniquely barcoded TCR beta cDNA molecule per two T cells in model experiments. The study measured age-related changes in TCR beta repertoire diversity using deep sequencing normalized with unique cDNA molecular identifiers. The donors were divided into four age groups: young (average roughly 15 years), middle-aged (approximately 39), aged (roughly 60) and long-lived (82). To avoid experimental bias, donors of different ages were randomly spread across the sequencing lanes. The study analyzed two additional independent replicas of 1 million unique cDNA reads from the same blood draw for two donors, one aged 18 to 30 and one aged 80 or older.

The V end loses 6 bases and the J end loses 3 bases, and a stretch of 14 bases separates them. The CDR3, from cysteine to phenylalanine, totals 14 residues. Left in the record is the CDR3 DNA by itself, 42 bases read in frame from the first base. The research as a whole found: Bulk unsorted PBMC profiling prevented conclusive comparison of naive and antigen-experienced compartments. Estimates of total diversity based on one million sequenced T cells were considered lower bounds and underestimates. Donor CMV infection status was unknown, potentially confounding age-related changes in expanded clonotypes. Compared with the aged group, the long-lived group had more naive CD4+ T cells, fewer expanded clones and increased TCR diversity, a pattern suggesting age selection. Observed TCR beta diversity per million T cells fell roughly linearly with age, and a significant reduction was already apparent by age approximately 41. A strong correlation was found between observed TCR beta diversity and the percentage of naive T cells measured by flow cytometry.

The roughly 37 donors, aged about 6 to 100 years, were systemically healthy Caucasian individuals from Russia. Each donor gave 9 to 10 milliliters of peripheral blood, collected into EDTA-treated Vacutainer tubes. Ficoll-Paque density-gradient centrifugation was used to isolate PBMCs, with at least 7 million per sample. Trizol reagent was used to extract total RNA from the PBMCs, yielding at least 6 micrograms per sample. The percentages of naive CD45RAhigh/CD27high T cells were determined by flow cytometry on a PBMC aliquot from every donor. The protocol used for the library was 5' RACE. Instrument on record: Illumina HiSeq 2500. A second PCR of roughly 6 to 12 cycles was run with a J-beta primer mix and a sample-barcoded 5' primer. A unique molecular identifier was introduced onto each TCR beta cDNA molecule by a template-switch 5' adaptor carrying 12 random nucleotides. At least 3 million CDR3-containing paired-end reads were obtained from each sample. First-strand cDNA was synthesized from all RNA with the Mint cDNA synthesis kit, primed by a TRBC-specific oligonucleotide. Following uracil-DNA glycosylase treatment, a first 18-cycle PCR with universal primers M1SS and BC2_uni_R was performed on all cDNA. As for the authors' bioinformatics: For normalization, 1 million high-quality reads were randomly selected from each sample, with every read carrying a distinct molecular identifier. Instead of being binned into consensus sequences, reads with shared molecular identifiers were discarded. MiTCR, set to a Q25 quality threshold and the strictest error-elimination algorithm, was used for CDR3 identification, clonotype clustering and error correction. A nonparametric unseen species model using Euler transformation provided a lower-bound estimate of total TCR beta diversity. The raw public data were reprocessed by TCRdb itself: fastp quality trimming at Q25, MiXCR clonotype calling, in-frame beta chains only. Duplicate CDR3 protein sequences are folded into a single record with the most common DNA and genes. None of the V and J calls come from the authors' own analysis; TCRdb made them. In this sample the table shows about 1.5 million distinct CDR3 sequences, approximately 43% of which occur a single time. The top ten clones comprise around 4% of the sample.

There are a few counts of this clonotype. Which antigen it targets is not known. Base qualities are not at hand, and no much larger clone is one base apart. Sequencing was carried out using blood. The receptor's source is a young woman in good health. The rearrangement joined TRBV12-3 or TRBV12-4 to TRBJ1-2; a confident D gene designation cannot be given. The CDR3 reads as follows: CASRPGQVDYGYTF. The bases are TGTGCCAGCAGGCCGGGCCAGGTCGACTATGGCTACACCTTC.